The 26 T cell receptor beta chains given below trace back to one sample, sequenced in a study of blood T cell repertoires in COVID-19. Sequenced by immunoSEQ multiplex PCR; TCRdb stores in-frame clones only, minus some. This table holds about 100,000 clones, around 90% found once. The sample consisted of peripheral blood. All receptors derive from a woman between 45 and 60 years old with COVID-19, enrolled during active disease.

The chain links TRBV7-8 to TRBJ2-7; D is perhaps TRBD2 (6 bases). The CDR3 runs 15 residues. V gave up 1 base and J gave up 4 bases, with 14 bases separating them. The germline CDR1 and CDR2 sequences are SGHVS and FQNEAQ. CDR3 region: CASSLGRDLGYEQYV. The DNA for the CDR3 is TGTGCCAGCAGCTTAGGCCGGGACTTGGGGTACGAGCAGTACGTC.

This chain connects TRBV27 to TRBJ1-2, with 7 bases fitting TRBD1. The CDR3 is 13 residues long. From germline, CDR1 is MNHEY and CDR2 SMNVEV (reference sequence). The V segment lost 4 bases and the J segment 3 bases; nucleotides outside the gene matches: 2. CDR3 region: CASSWDRYYGYTF. DNA of the CDR3: TGTGCCAGCAGTTGGGACAGATACTATGGCTACACCTTC.

This chain joins TRBV5-5 and TRBJ1-3, with D maybe TRBD1 (5 bases). Germline CDR1 SGHKS, CDR2 YYEKEE (reference sequence). V lost 0 bases and J lost 2, with 6 bases in between. The CDR3 has 14 amino acids. CDR3 sequence: CASSLVGAGNTIYF. CDR3 nucleotides: TGTGCCAGCAGCTTGGTAGGGGCTGGAAACACCATATATTTT.

The chain is built from TRBV7-8 and TRBJ2-4, with 7 positions matching TRBD1. V dropped 5 bases and J dropped 0; count of bases not matched to a gene: 10. The CDR3 sequence is 17 residues long. Germline CDR1 reads SGHVS; CDR2 reads FQNEAQ. The CDR3 DNA sequence: TGTGCCAGCAGCCCCCTTGAGGGGGCCATAGCCAAAAACATTCAGTACTTC. The encoded protein is CASSPLEGAIAKNIQYF.

This clone was observed once. The chain links TRBV5-4 to TRBJ1-1; 9 bases fit TRBD1. Trimming removed 4 bases from V and 4 bases from J; junction bases left unmatched: 5. This CDR3 is built from 14 residues. Germline V gene data show CDR1 as SGHNT and CDR2 as YYREEE (reference sequence). This chain's CDR3 is CASSREQGATEAFF. In nucleotides, the CDR3 is TGTGCCAGCAGCCGGGAACAGGGGGCCACTGAAGCTTTCTTT.

J is TRBJ1-1 and V is TRBV9, with D unclear. The CDR3 consists of 13 residues. CDR1 SGDLS and CDR2 YYNGEE come from the germline V gene. Trimming removed 5 bases from V and 4 bases from J, with 12 bases in between. This CDR3 reads CASSRREGTEAFF. CDR3 in DNA: TGTGCCAGCAGTAGGAGGGAGGGCACTGAAGCTTTCTTT.

This clone was recorded only once. V gene TRBV18 combines with J gene TRBJ2-3, with no clear D. With 6 bases removed from V and 4 bases from J, the gap between germline ends came to 14 bases. CDR3 length equals 14 residues. Germline CDR1 KGHSH, CDR2 LQKENI. The CDR3 spells CASSLVNPSDTQYF. CDR3 coding DNA: TGTGCCAGCTCCCTAGTAAACCCGTCAGATACGCAGTATTTT.

The rearrangement joins TRBV9 to TRBJ2-1; 7 nucleotides align to TRBD1. Looked up from germline, CDR1 is SGDLS and CDR2 is YYNGEE. V was pared by 2 bases and J by 8 bases, with 10 bases of the junction left unmatched. The CDR3 has 15 residues. CDR3 in amino acids: CASSVTGLRDDEQFF. The CDR3 coding sequence is TGTGCCAGCAGCGTGACAGGGTTAAGGGATGATGAGCAGTTCTTC.

The table lists this clone with a count of one. This chain uses TRBV18 with TRBJ1-2; D may be TRBD1 (5 bases). The length of the CDR3 is 16 residues. Between the trimmed V and J ends, which lost 1 base and 2 bases, there was a span of 14 bases. CDR1 and CDR2 (germline): KGHSH, LQKENI. The DNA of the CDR3 is TGTGCCAGCTCACCACTTGAATCGGACACGAACTATGGCTACACCTTC. Its translation: CASSPLESDTNYGYTF.

This clone appeared many times. The chain combines TRBV10-1 with TRBJ1-6; D gene uncertain. This CDR3 contains 13 residues. Trimming removed 3 bases from V and 7 bases from J, with 7 bases in between. In germline, CDR1 is WNHNN, CDR2 SYGVQD (reference sequence). The CDR3, as DNA: TGCGCCAGCAGTGACACTCCAAATTCACCCCTCCACTTT. It codes for CASSDTPNSPLHF.

This clone was seen a few times. V usage is TRBV7-6 and J usage is TRBJ1-3; TRBD1 matches at 11 bases. The CDR3 has 16 amino acids. The germline V gene has CDR1 SGHVS and CDR2 FNYEAQ. J was trimmed by 4 bases and V by 5 bases; bases with no gene match: 7. The CDR3 loop is CASSPGQGAVGNTIYF. Written as DNA, the CDR3 is TGTGCCAGCAGCCCCGGACAGGGGGCCGTAGGAAACACCATATATTTT.

The V call is TRBV6-5, the J call TRBJ2-2, with a weak D call TRBD2 (6 bases). Trimming pared 6 bases from V and 4 bases from J, leaving 9 bases between. This CDR3 comprises 13 residues. Germline V lookup: CDR1 MNHEY, CDR2 SVGAGI. For the CDR3, the DNA is TGTGCCAGCAGATCGGAGGGCACCGGGGAGCTGTTTTTT. Translated: CASRSEGTGELFF.

The V gene is TRBV7-3, the J gene TRBJ2-7, with D perhaps TRBD1 (6 bases). Germline V gene data show CDR1 as SGHTA and CDR2 as FQGTGA. The CDR3 loop spans 12 amino acids. With 5 bases removed from V and 6 bases from J, the gap between germline ends came to 11 bases. The CDR3 DNA is TGTGCCAGCAGCCCAGGGGACGGCGAGCAGTACTTC. It translates to CASSPGDGEQYF.

The chain joins TRBV28 to TRBJ1-2; 8 bases are a match to TRBD1. The CDR3 loop spans 15 amino acids. Unmatched junction bases numbered 11, after V lost 6 bases and J lost 5 bases. Germline lookup yields CDR1 MDHEN and CDR2 SYDVKM. In nucleotides, the CDR3 is TGTGCCAGCAGCTCTGGACAGGGAGGAAAGTATGGCTACACCTTC. Translation gives CASSSGQGGKYGYTF.

The chain recombines TRBV12-3 or TRBV12-4 with TRBJ2-1; TRBD2 is a possible D gene (5 bases). Trimming pared 7 bases from V and 6 bases from J, leaving 13 bases between. The CDR3 has 13 amino acids. The DNA for the CDR3 is TGTGCCAGCACCCAGATACTAGTCAATGAGCAGTTCTTC. It encodes CASTQILVNEQFF.

The genes are TRBV19 and TRBJ1-1, with 7 bases fitting TRBD1. V dropped 8 bases and J dropped 3; count of bases not matched to a gene: 6. The germline CDR1 and CDR2 sequences are LNHDA and SQIVND (reference sequence). The CDR3 length is 13 residues. CDR3 coding DNA: TGTGCCAGTGGACGGGACAGCTACACTGAAGCTTTCTTT. Its translation is CASGRDSYTEAFF.

This chain connects TRBV2 to TRBJ1-6; D gene unclear. Germline assignment: CDR1 SNHLY and CDR2 FYNNEI. The length of the CDR3 is 12 residues. V lost 3 bases and J 11 bases, leaving 8 bases between the germline ends. In DNA form, the CDR3 reads TGTGCCAGCAGTGATAGGAGCACACCCCTCCACTTT. Translating gives CASSDRSTPLHF.

The J gene is TRBJ1-1, the V gene TRBV6-5; 7 bases line up with TRBD1. The CDR3 consists of 14 residues. V lost 6 bases and J lost 3; bases outside the gene matches: 7. Germline V gives CDR1 MNHEY, CDR2 SVGAGI. CDR3 region: CASSPNQGDTEAFF. CDR3 nucleotides: TGTGCCAGCAGCCCAAACCAGGGGGACACTGAAGCTTTCTTT.

V and J are TRBV4-1 and TRBJ2-1; D perhaps matches TRBD2 (6 bases). Germline V gene lookup returns CDR1 MGHRA and CDR2 YSYEKL. The CDR3 sequence is 15 residues long. Trimming took 0 bases from V and 5 from J, leaving 11 bases between them. The CDR3 DNA is TGCGCCAGCAGCCAAGAAGGGAGACTAGACAATGAGCAGTTCTTC. Its protein is CASSQEGRLDNEQFF.

This sequence joins TRBV7-8 and TRBJ1-3; a possible D gene is TRBD1 (5 bases). V was clipped by 5 bases and J by 4 bases, with 15 bases between them. The CDR3 is made up of 15 amino acids. CDR1 and CDR2 (germline): SGHVS, FQNEAQ. The CDR3 DNA reads TGTGCCAGCAGCCCACTCCAGGGATCCGGAAACACCATATATTTT. As protein: CASSPLQGSGNTIYF.

The chain couples TRBV4-3 to TRBJ1-1, with 9 bases aligning to TRBD1. The length of the CDR3 is 16 residues. Trimming removed 0 bases from V and 4 bases from J; junction bases left unmatched: 6. The germline V gene has CDR1 LGHNA and CDR2 YSLEER. The CDR3 spells CASSQDGTGLGTEAFF. The CDR3 nucleotides read TGCGCCAGCAGCCAAGATGGGACAGGGCTCGGCACTGAAGCTTTCTTT.

This chain joins TRBV5-5 and TRBJ1-3; D uncertain. Per the germline V gene, CDR1 is SGHKS and CDR2 is YYEKEE (reference sequence). Trimming pared 2 bases from V and 0 bases from J, leaving 6 bases between. The CDR3 runs 14 residues. CDR3 residues: CASSFPGSGNTIYF. DNA for the CDR3: TGTGCCAGCAGCTTTCCCGGCTCTGGAAACACCATATATTTT.

V and J are TRBV30 and TRBJ1-2; D ambiguous. The CDR3 runs to 13 residues. Trimming pared 0 bases from V and 8 bases from J, leaving 13 bases between. The germline CDR1 and CDR2 sequences are GTSNPN and SVGIG (reference sequence). CDR3 region: CAWSVLREEGYTF. Here the CDR3 DNA reads TGTGCCTGGAGTGTACTGAGGGAGGAGGGCTACACCTTC.

On this clone: Within the sample, other DNA sequences also encode this same CDR3. The chain employs TRBV19 and TRBJ2-2; the D is unclear. Germline V lookup: CDR1 LNHDA, CDR2 SQIVND (reference sequence). The length of the CDR3 is 14 residues. With 3 bases removed from V and 2 bases from J, the gap between germline ends came to 7 bases. In DNA form, the CDR3 reads TGTGCCAGTAGTATCGCAGGTAACACCGGGGAGCTGTTTTTT. It is translated as CASSIAGNTGELFF.

V gene TRBV5-8 combines with J gene TRBJ2-7; 8 bases are shared with TRBD1. J gave up 6 bases and V 5 bases, and 1 base lay outside the gene matches. CDR1 and CDR2 from the germline V gene are SGHTS and YDEGEE. The CDR3 has 11 amino acids. CDR3 residues: CASRGTGEQYF. CDR3 DNA sequence: TGTGCCAGCAGAGGGACAGGCGAGCAGTACTTC.

This chain uses TRBV5-4 with TRBJ2-3; D may be TRBD1 (5 bases). Germline V gene sequence: CDR1 SGHNT, CDR2 YYREEE (reference sequence). This CDR3 contains 15 residues. V shed 4 bases and J shed 4 bases, with 16 bases lying between them. The CDR3 DNA follows: TGTGCCAGCAGCACCCCTGGGGCCGCGGCAGATACGCAGTATTTT. Translated: CASSTPGAAADTQYF.